These T cell receptor beta chains were read from a single sample in a study of blood T cell repertoires in COVID-19. TCRdb's copy holds only in-frame clones and misses some; the assay was immunoSEQ multiplex PCR. The sample holds around 160,000 clones, approximately 80% seen once. Specimen: peripheral blood. The source is an elderly woman with acute or convalescent COVID-19. CDR3s include the opening cysteine and the closing phenylalanine or tryptophan.

j_gene	v_gene	CDR3aa
TRBJ2-7	TRBV6-5	CASSTGTGGNYEQYF
TRBJ2-1	TRBV18	CASSPGLSDEQFF
TRBJ1-6	TRBV5-1	CASSLGGWQSSYNSPLHF
TRBJ1-2	TRBV7-8	CASSHRTGVDGYTF
TRBJ1-2	TRBV6-5	CASIFRQGGDYGYTF
TRBJ2-1	TRBV11-3	CASSLDPVSEQFF
TRBJ1-4	TRBV30	CALLGGETNEKLFF
TRBJ1-5	TRBV6-2/TRBV6-3	CASSHRNQPQHF
TRBJ1-1	TRBV7-9	CASRPRDTLNTEAFF
TRBJ2-1	TRBV5-1	CASSVTLAGSSYNEQFF
TRBJ1-2	TRBV18	CASSPSQDSYGYTF
TRBJ1-5	TRBV7-2	CASSLGQLSNQPQHF
TRBJ1-1	TRBV3-1/TRBV3-2	CASSRRDTNTEAFF
TRBJ2-3	TRBV12-5	CASGPRTAPGQGRDTQYF
TRBJ1-6	TRBV2	CASTGETRSPLHF
TRBJ1-5	TRBV5-8	CASSSWTGTQPQHF